The source of this T cell receptor (beta chain) is a study of PD-1 blockade in classical Hodgkin lymphoma. Overall study: Treatment was intravenous nivolumab, 3 mg/kg every 2 weeks, until progression.

Details on this clone: Its target is unknown.

Stated time point: cycle 4 day 1 (C4D1), after five to seven weeks of nivolumab. There was relapse after autologous stem cell transplantation in every patient, and there was variation in brentuximab vedotin exposure. The CDR3 runs 14 residues. With 2 bases removed from V and 4 bases from J, the gap between germline ends came to 12 bases. Germline lookup yields CDR1 SGHRS and CDR2 YFSETQ. TCRdb's copy holds only in-frame clones and misses some; the assay was immunoSEQ multiplex PCR. Here the sample spans tens of thousands of clones, around 80% being singletons. Study-wide results and caveats: In newly diagnosed patients, baseline TCR diversity was reportedly below that of healthy donors. Unlike CD8+ TCR diversity, which did not rise significantly by C4D1, CD4+ TCR diversity did. Patients with a complete response exhibited baseline diversity comparable to newly diagnosed patients.

The V and J genes are TRBV5-1 and TRBJ1-1; the D gene is possibly TRBD1 (5 bases). The sequence was obtained from a human donor with classical Hodgkin lymphoma. This specimen was peripheral blood mononuclear cells (PBMCs), taken before the fourth cycle of nivolumab. The chain's CDR3 is CASSFNRGSTEAFF. DNA of the CDR3: TGCGCCAGCAGCTTTAACCGGGGGAGCACTGAAGCTTTCTTT.